What follows are 9 T cell receptor beta chains derived from one specimen sequenced in a study of lung T cells in sarcoidosis with Löfgren's syndrome (dated by TCRdb to 2017 to 2019). For sequencing, an Illumina MiSeq was employed. TCRdb cleaned the public reads at Q25 with fastp, built clones with MiXCR and kept in-frame beta chains. Records with the same CDR3 protein are collapsed into one entry carrying the most frequent genes and DNA. For this sample there are about 63,000 distinct CDR3 sequences; around 20% appear just once. Approximately 2.2% of the sample goes to the ten largest clones. The specimen sequenced was CD4+ T cells from PBMCs. These receptors were obtained from a human donor with sarcoidosis (Löfgren's syndrome or another form), or a control subject (not recorded which).

This clonotype was detected once. The chain joins TRBV19 to TRBJ1-1, with TRBD1 matching 8 bases. Germline-derived CDR1 and CDR2 are LNHDA and SQIVND (reference sequence). The junction had 6 bases not matched to a gene; V was cut back by 5 bases and J by 7 bases. This CDR3 region has 13 residues. CDR3 bases: TGTGCCAGTAGTCCTTGGACAGGGAATGAAGCTTTCTTT. Encoded protein: CASSPWTGNEAFF.

The CDR3 DNA reads as TGTGCCTGGAGTGTAGGGCTAGCGGGTCCAAATACGCAGTATTTT. Its protein product is CAWSVGLAGPNTQYF. V is TRBV30 and J is TRBJ2-3, with 8 bases identical to TRBD2. The CDR3 contains 15 residues. J gave up 7 bases and V 0 bases, and 9 bases lay outside the gene matches. The germline CDR1 and CDR2 sequences are GTSNPN and SVGIG (reference sequence). Complete variable domain (other parts from reference TRBV30 and TRBJ2-3): SQTIHQWPATLVQPVGSPLSLECTVEGTSNPNLYWYRQAAGRGLQLLFYSVGIGQISSEVPQNLSASRPQDRQFILSSKKLLLSDSGFYLCAWSVGLAGPNTQYFGPGTRLTVL.

This clonotype was recorded many times. The chain uses TRBV20-1 and TRBJ2-5; either TRBD1 or TRBD2 may fit D (5 bases each). The germline gives CDR1 DFQATT, CDR2 SNEGSKA (reference sequence). V was pared by 7 bases and J by 5 bases, with 17 bases between. The CDR3 loop spans 13 amino acids. In nucleotides, the CDR3 is TGCAGTGTGGGAGACAGTTGGACGGAGACCCAGTACTTC. This translates into CSVGDSWTETQYF.

This clonotype was detected ten times or more. This chain uses TRBV20-1 with TRBJ1-4; 8 bases agree with TRBD1. The CDR3 consists of 13 residues. CDR1 is DFQATT, CDR2 SNEGSKA, per germline (reference sequence). The V gene end was trimmed by 8 bases and the J gene end by 3 bases; junction bases not matched to a gene: 5. CDR3 coding DNA: TGCAGTACCAACAGGGGGGCTAATGAAAAACTGTTTTTT. This encodes CSTNRGANEKLFF.

This clonotype was counted many times. This chain connects TRBV6-2 or TRBV6-3 to TRBJ1-1, with D perhaps matching TRBD1 (5 bases). The germline V gene encodes CDR1 MNHEY and CDR2 SVGEGT. The CDR3 contains 15 residues. V lost 6 bases and J 6 bases, leaving 20 bases between the germline ends. For the CDR3, the DNA is TGTGCCAGCAGATCCGCCGGGGGGAGGGTTGCTGAAGCTTTCTTT. Encoded protein: CASRSAGGRVAEAFF.

This clonotype was recorded at least ten times. V gene TRBV2 combines with J gene TRBJ1-3; no reliable D call. Germline values: CDR1 SNHLY, CDR2 FYNNEI. The CDR3 runs to 14 residues. Trimming pared 4 bases from V and 0 bases from J, leaving 7 bases between. The CDR3 nucleotides are TGTGCCAGCAGTGTCCGGGTCTCTGGAAACACCATATATTTT. It yields the protein CASSVRVSGNTIYF. Using reference TRBV2 and TRBJ1-3 for the parts outside the CDR3, the full variable domain is EPEVTQTPSHQVTQMGQEVILRCVPISNHLYFYWYRQILGQKVEFLVSFYNNEISEKSEIFDDQFSVERPDGSNFTLKIRSTKLEDSAMYFCASSVRVSGNTIYFGEGSWLTVV.

The chain uses TRBV28 and TRBJ1-5; TRBD1 might be the D (5 bases). V dropped 5 bases and J dropped 11 bases, with 22 bases sitting between them. The CDR3 contains 15 residues. Germline lookup yields CDR1 MDHEN and CDR2 SYDVKM. DNA of the CDR3: TGTGCCAGCAGTGCCGGACACCTTGGAGGCAGGACCCAGCATTTT. Residues: CASSAGHLGGRTQHF.

This clonotype was seen at least ten times. The rearrangement links TRBV10-3 to TRBJ2-7; the match to TRBD1 covers 7 bases. V lost 4 bases to trimming and J lost 1 base; unmatched junction nucleotides: 7. The CDR3 is made up of 15 amino acids. Per germline, CDR1 ENHRY and CDR2 SYGVKD. CDR3 sequence reads: CAISGDRGPSYEQYF. In DNA form, the CDR3 reads TGTGCCATCAGTGGGGACAGAGGTCCATCCTACGAGCAGTACTTC.

Turning to this clonotype: A read error is possible here, since a much larger clone lies one base away. V gene TRBV6-1 combines with J gene TRBJ1-5; D gene ambiguous. Germline V CDR1 and CDR2: MNHNS, SASEGT. The CDR3 has 11 residues. The germline V and J ends were trimmed by 5 bases and 10 bases, with 9 bases remaining between them. For the CDR3, the DNA is TGTGCCAGCAGTCTCAGTCATCCCCAGCATTTT. Encoded protein: CASSLSHPQHF.